Below are 6 T cell receptor beta chains sequenced from a single sample in a study of shared clonotypes between healthy human individuals. Only in-frame clones appear in the TCRdb table, and some are missing; sequencing was by immunoSEQ multiplex PCR. The sample comprises roughly 2 million clones, approximately 94% of which are singletons, and approximately 0.13% rests with the top ten. Sequencing was carried out using naive CD4+ T cells sorted from blood. Subset described: CD45RA+ positively selected. The source of these receptors is a man aged 18 to 35 in good health.

Concerning this clone itself: Distinct nucleotide sequences in the sample also encode this CDR3. V gene TRBV5-1 combines with J gene TRBJ1-1, with 10 bases matching TRBD1. V gave up 4 bases and J gave up 5 bases; unmatched junction bases: 5. This CDR3 has 14 residues. CDR1 and CDR2 (germline): SGHRS, YFSETQ. CDR3 amino acids: CASSPGTGDTEAFF. CDR3 nucleotides: TGCGCCAGCAGCCCCGGGACAGGGGATACTGAAGCTTTCTTT.

The chain uses TRBV2 and TRBJ2-7; no reliable D call. The germline V and J ends were trimmed by 1 base and 3 bases, with 4 bases remaining between them. In germline, CDR1 is SNHLY, CDR2 FYNNEI. The CDR3 contains 12 residues. The CDR3 region is CASSEGRYEQYF. Written as DNA, the CDR3 is TGTGCCAGCAGTGAAGGGCGCTACGAGCAGTACTTC.

The chain recombines TRBV10-1 with TRBJ2-2; TRBD2 matches 12 bases. Germline V lookup: CDR1 WNHNN, CDR2 SYGVQD (reference sequence). There are 17 residues in the CDR3. V trimming: 4 bases; J trimming: 6 bases; junction bases outside the gene matches: 9. The CDR3 nucleotides read TGCGCCAGCAGTGCAGGACTAGCGGGGTCGAGCTCCGGGGAGCTGTTTTTT. It is translated as CASSAGLAGSSSGELFF.

The chain employs TRBV7-9 and TRBJ2-1, with TRBD2 matching over 13 bases. The V and J ends lost 1 base and 3 bases, in that order; junction bases with no gene match: 6. CDR1 is SEHNR, CDR2 FQNEAQ, per germline (reference sequence). The length of the CDR3 is 18 residues. In DNA, the CDR3 is TGTGCCAGCAGCTTAGTGACTAGCGGGAGGCCCAGCTACAATGAGCAGTTCTTC. It translates to CASSLVTSGRPSYNEQFF.

This chain joins TRBV2 and TRBJ2-5; D possibly matches TRBD1 or TRBD2 (5 bases each). This CDR3 has 14 amino acids. Looked up from germline, CDR1 is SNHLY and CDR2 is FYNNEI. V was trimmed by 5 bases and J by 5 bases, leaving 15 bases between them. In DNA form, the CDR3 reads TGTGCCAGCAGTTGGGGGTCGGGTGAGGAGACCCAGTACTTC. It yields the protein CASSWGSGEETQYF.

This chain joins TRBV10-3 and TRBJ1-4; D is undetermined. V was clipped by 3 bases and J by 11 bases, with 10 bases between them. CDR1 and CDR2 from the germline V gene are ENHRY and SYGVKD. CDR3 length equals 12 residues. The CDR3 is CAISDGRRKLFF. For the CDR3, the DNA is TGTGCCATCAGTGACGGCAGAAGGAAACTGTTTTTT.